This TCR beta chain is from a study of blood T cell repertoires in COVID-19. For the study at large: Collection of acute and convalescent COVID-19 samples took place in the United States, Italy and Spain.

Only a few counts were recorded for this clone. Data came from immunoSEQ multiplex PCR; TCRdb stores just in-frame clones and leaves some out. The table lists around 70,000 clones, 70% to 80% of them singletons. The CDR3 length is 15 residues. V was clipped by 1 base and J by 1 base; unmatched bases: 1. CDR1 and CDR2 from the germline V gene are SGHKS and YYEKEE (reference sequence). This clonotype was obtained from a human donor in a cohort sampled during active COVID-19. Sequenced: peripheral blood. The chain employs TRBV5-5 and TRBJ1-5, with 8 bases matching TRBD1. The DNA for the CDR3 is TGTGCCAGCAGCTTGACAGGGGGGAGCAATCAGCCCCAGCATTTT. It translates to CASSLTGGSNQPQHF.